One and the same sample provided the 31 T cell receptor beta chains below, sequenced in a study of blood T cells in healthy people across ages. A J-beta primer mix and a sample-barcoded 5' primer were used in a second PCR of about 7 to 12 cycles. TCRdb analysed the 5' RACE reads with MiXCR anew, one entry per CDR3 protein. The sample lists fewer than 900,000 distinct CDR3 sequences, more than 40% occurring once. Specimen: blood. The receptors shown here come from a woman aged 55 to 70 in good health.

This clonotype was observed a handful of times. The chain employs TRBV12-3 or TRBV12-4 and TRBJ2-7, with no clear D. Trimming took 1 base from V and 6 from J, leaving 10 bases between them. This CDR3 comprises 13 residues. CDR3 DNA: TGTGCCAGCAGTTTAGTAACGGGTGCCGAGCAGTACTTC. It specifies CASSLVTGAEQYF.

For this clonotype: A read error may account for a junction end that differs from germline. The rearrangement joins TRBV29-1 to TRBJ2-7; the match to TRBD1 covers 10 bases. The CDR3 has 17 residues. Germline V gene sequence: CDR1 SQVTM, CDR2 ANQGSEA. CDR3: CNVVWDRGLFGAYEQYF. The CDR3, as DNA: TGCAACGTTGTATGGGACAGGGGACTGTTTGGGGCCTACGAGCAGTACTTC.

This clonotype has only a few counts. The chain recombines TRBV7-3 with TRBJ2-3; D is possibly TRBD2 (5 bases). Trimming shortened V by 6 bases and J by 7 bases, and 11 bases separated the two germline ends. CDR1 and CDR2 from the germline V gene are SGHTA and FQGTGA. CDR3 length: 12 amino acids. CDR3 coding DNA: TGTGCCAGCAGTTTAGACGGGAATACGCAGTATTTT. The encoded protein is CASSLDGNTQYF.

A few counts support this clonotype. This chain links TRBV27 with TRBJ1-1; tentative D call: TRBD1 (6 bases). Between the trimmed V and J ends, which lost 2 bases and 0 bases, there was a span of 16 bases. The CDR3 length is 17 residues. Germline V gene data show CDR1 as MNHEY and CDR2 as SMNVEV (reference sequence). The CDR3 reads CASSLKSGGRMNTEAFF. CDR3 nucleotide sequence: TGTGCCAGCAGTTTAAAATCTGGGGGGCGGATGAACACTGAAGCTTTCTTT.

The chain employs TRBV12-3 or TRBV12-4 and TRBJ2-3; no firm D call. Trimming removed 2 bases from V and 0 bases from J, with 6 bases in between. The CDR3 is made up of 14 amino acids. CDR3 nucleotides: TGTGCCAGCAGTTTAATCGGCAGCACAGATACGCAGTATTTT. It yields the protein CASSLIGSTDTQYF.

The rearrangement joins TRBV5-5 to TRBJ2-5, with D perhaps TRBD1 (6 bases). V was cut by 4 bases and J by 5 bases, with 12 bases left in between. CDR1 and CDR2 from the germline V gene are SGHKS and YYEKEE (reference sequence). CDR3 length: 13 amino acids. CDR3 sequence reads: CASSLQGAETQYF. Here the CDR3 DNA reads TGTGCCAGCAGCCTACAGGGCGCGGAGACCCAGTACTTC.

This clonotype has a handful of counts. This chain joins TRBV24-1 and TRBJ1-2, with D uncertain. In germline, CDR1 is KGHDR, CDR2 SFDVKD. This CDR3 has 14 residues. Between the trimmed V and J ends, which lost 3 bases and 4 bases, there was a span of 11 bases. CDR3 region: CATSDPPAVYGYTF. CDR3 bases: TGTGCCACCAGTGATCCTCCGGCAGTCTATGGCTACACCTTC.

V usage is TRBV20-1 and J usage is TRBJ2-2, with TRBD2 matching 10 bases. V shed 5 bases and J 2 bases; nucleotides not matched to a gene: 5. The germline V gene has CDR1 DFQATT and CDR2 SNEGSKA (reference sequence). The CDR3 has 15 amino acids. CDR3 protein: CSAVASGGNTGELFF. The CDR3 DNA sequence: TGCAGTGCTGTTGCTAGCGGGGGTAACACCGGGGAGCTGTTTTTT.

The J gene is TRBJ1-1, the V gene TRBV7-8; D call uncertain. Looked up from germline, CDR1 is SGHVS and CDR2 is FQNEAQ. V lost 7 bases and J 6 bases, leaving 15 bases between the germline ends. This CDR3 is 13 amino acids long. CDR3 bases: TGTGCCAGCACCACAGTCGGGGTATCTGAAGCTTTCTTT. Translated: CASTTVGVSEAFF. Filled out from reference TRBV7-8 and TRBJ1-1, the complete variable domain reads GAGVSQSPRYKVAKRGQDVALRCDPISGHVSLFWYQQALGQGPEFLTYFQNEAQLDKSGLPSDRFFAERPEGSVSTLKIQRTQQEDSAVYLCASTTVGVSEAFFGQGTRLTVV.

This chain links TRBV5-4 with TRBJ2-7; TRBD1 or TRBD2 may be the D gene (5 bases each). The CDR3 totals 14 residues. CDR1 SGHNT and CDR2 YYREEE come from the germline V gene (reference sequence). V was shortened by 4 bases and J by 3 bases, with 14 bases between the two germline ends. CDR3 nucleotide sequence: TGTGCCAGCAGCCCCGGGACCTCCGACTACGAGCAGTACTTC. Translation gives CASSPGTSDYEQYF.

As for this clonotype: At one of its ends the junction is not consistent with the germline gene, which may arise from a read error. This sequence joins TRBV3-1 and TRBJ2-1, with unresolved D. Germline V CDR1 and CDR2: LGHDT, YNNKEL (reference sequence). The CDR3 covers 12 residues. CDR3 in amino acids: CASGQGSREQFF. The CDR3 DNA follows: TGTGCCAGCGGCCAAGGTTCTAGGGAGCAGTTCTTC.

On this clonotype: A read error may produce the germline difference seen at one junction end. For the CDR3, the DNA is TGTGCCAGCAGTGACTCGAGAGGGGGCGGAGTTCAGTACTTC. Its translation is CASSDSRGGGVQYF. This chain uses TRBV6-5 with TRBJ2-4; TRBD1 aligns across 7 bases. CDR3 length: 14 amino acids. Germline CDR1 reads MNHEY; CDR2 reads SVGAGI.

The chain has TRBV29-1 and TRBJ2-3, with D hard to call. Germline-derived CDR1 and CDR2 are SQVTM and ANQGSEA. This CDR3 contains 11 residues. The germline V and J ends were trimmed by 0 bases and 14 bases, with 12 bases remaining between them. CDR3 in amino acids: CSVEDPPATYF. In DNA form, the CDR3 reads TGCAGCGTTGAAGATCCTCCGGCTACGTATTTT.

This clonotype turned up a few times. CDR3 sequence: CATSDPRETQYF. The CDR3 DNA reads TGTGCCACCAGTGACCCTAGGGAGACCCAGTACTTC. This sequence joins TRBV24-1 and TRBJ2-5, with D unresolved. Per the germline V gene, CDR1 is KGHDR and CDR2 is SFDVKD. This CDR3 comprises 12 residues. Trimming cost V 4 bases and J 5 bases, with 7 bases left between them.

The V call is TRBV5-1, the J call TRBJ2-1; D ambiguous. V was shortened by 4 bases and J by 8 bases, with 16 bases between the two germline ends. From germline, CDR1 is SGHRS and CDR2 YFSETQ. The CDR3 runs 14 residues. The CDR3 loop is CASSPTTSSDEQFF. The DNA for the CDR3 is TGCGCCAGCAGCCCCACGACAAGTTCAGATGAGCAGTTCTTC.

The chain recombines TRBV20-1 with TRBJ2-5, with D possibly being TRBD1 or TRBD2 (5 bases each). This CDR3 is built from 12 residues. Per the germline V gene, CDR1 is DFQATT and CDR2 is SNEGSKA (reference sequence). Deletions cut 5 bases from V and 2 bases from J, with 9 bases between. DNA of the CDR3: TGCAGTGCTGGGGGACGGCAAGAGACCCAGTACTTC. Translating it yields CSAGGRQETQYF.

This clonotype was observed a few times. The V gene is TRBV6-1, the J gene TRBJ2-5; D is possibly TRBD2 (6 bases). The CDR3 spans 13 residues. V was pared by 0 bases and J by 7 bases, with 9 bases between. CDR1 and CDR2 from the germline V gene are MNHNS and SASEGT. The chain's CDR3 is CASSEARDGTQYF. DNA for the CDR3: TGTGCCAGCAGTGAAGCGCGGGACGGGACCCAGTACTTC.

The chain carries TRBV6-6 and TRBJ2-5; TRBD2 aligns across 7 bases. Germline lookup yields CDR1 MNHNY and CDR2 SVGAGI (reference sequence). After removal of 5 bases from V and 1 base from J, the junction contained 10 bases not matched to a gene. The CDR3 has 16 amino acids. CDR3 residues: CASSSQGGRIQETQYF. In nucleotides, the CDR3 is TGTGCCAGCAGTAGTCAGGGAGGGAGAATCCAAGAGACCCAGTACTTC.

In regard to this clonotype: It may be a read error: a sequence one base away is much more abundant. The V gene is TRBV7-3, the J gene TRBJ2-7; 11 positions agree with TRBD2. Germline V gives CDR1 SGHTA, CDR2 FQGTGA. The CDR3 sequence is 14 residues long. V dropped 5 bases and J dropped 9; count of bases not matched to a gene: 9. CDR3 DNA: TGTGCCAGCAGCGCGACTAGCGGGGAGGAGTTGCAGTACTTC. Its translation is CASSATSGEELQYF. Together with reference TRBV7-3 and TRBJ2-7, the CDR3 gives the full variable domain: GAGVSQTPSNKVTEKGKYVELRCDPISGHTALYWYRQSLGQGPEFLIYFQGTGAADDSGLPNDRFFAVRPEGSVSTLKIQRTERGDSAVYLCASSATSGEELQYFGPGTRLTVT.

The V gene is TRBV29-1, the J gene TRBJ2-5, with D perhaps given as TRBD1 or TRBD2 (7 bases each). Near its end, the DNA agrees better with TRBJ2-7, so the J call may be wrong. In germline, CDR1 is SQVTM, CDR2 ANQGSEA. The CDR3 is 15 residues long. In nucleotides, the CDR3 is TGCAGCGTTGCCATCAGAGCGGGACAGCCTTGCGAGCAGTACTTC. This sequence encodes CSVAIRAGQPCEQYF.

The chain combines TRBV3-1 with TRBJ1-2; D gene unclear. Deletions cut 1 base from V and 7 bases from J, with 7 bases between. The CDR3 loop spans 12 amino acids. Looked up from germline, CDR1 is LGHDT and CDR2 is YNNKEL (reference sequence). CDR3 amino acids: CASSQGPRGYTF. CDR3 DNA sequence: TGTGCCAGCAGCCAAGGCCCACGTGGCTACACCTTC.

This clonotype appeared a few times. The chain is built from TRBV13 and TRBJ2-7; D ambiguous. Germline CDR1 PRHDT, CDR2 FYEKMQ (reference sequence). The CDR3 loop spans 13 amino acids. The V gene lost 0 bases and the J gene lost 5 bases, with 8 bases spanning the gap. This CDR3 reads CASSLGSLDEQYF. The CDR3, as DNA: TGTGCCAGCAGCTTAGGCTCCCTTGACGAGCAGTACTTC.

This clonotype was recorded a few times. The chain uses TRBV6-2 or TRBV6-3 and TRBJ2-7; tentatively, D is TRBD2 (6 bases). Germline-derived CDR1 and CDR2 are MNHEY and SVGEGT. This CDR3 has 15 amino acids. Trimming took off 2 bases at V and 3 bases at J, with 14 bases between the two ends. CDR3 nucleotides: TGTGCCAGCAGTTACGGGACTGGGGAACGCTACGAGCAGTACTTC. Protein: CASSYGTGERYEQYF.

The rearrangement joins TRBV6-1 to TRBJ1-2; D call uncertain. V shed 1 base and J shed 8 bases, with 2 bases lying between them. The germline gives CDR1 MNHNS, CDR2 SASEGT. The CDR3 is 10 residues long. The CDR3 nucleotides are TGTGCCAGCAGTGAAGAGGGCTACACCTTC. It translates to CASSEEGYTF.

V gene TRBV20-1 combines with J gene TRBJ2-5; 8 bases are a match to TRBD2. The trim removed 6 bases at V and 5 bases at J, leaving 14 bases unmatched. Germline V gives CDR1 DFQATT, CDR2 SNEGSKA (reference sequence). The CDR3 length is 15 residues. The CDR3 DNA is TGCAGTGCCCATCCGCAAGCGGGGGCCGTGGAGACCCAGTACTTC. This translates into CSAHPQAGAVETQYF.

V and J are TRBV20-1 and TRBJ2-3, with 11 bases identical to TRBD2. Germline values: CDR1 DFQATT, CDR2 SNEGSKA (reference sequence). The J segment lost 4 bases and the V segment lost 5 bases, leaving 8 bases of the junction unmatched. CDR3 size: 15 residues. CDR3 in DNA: TGCAGTGCTGGCCCTCTAGCGGGAGGATCAGATACGCAGTATTTT. Protein product: CSAGPLAGGSDTQYF.

This clonotype came up a few times. The chain links TRBV9 to TRBJ2-3; perhaps TRBD1 as D (5 bases). Germline values: CDR1 SGDLS, CDR2 YYNGEE. The CDR3 consists of 17 residues. V was cut by 4 bases and J by 1 base, with 19 bases left in between. Here the CDR3 reads CASSQRSGLGRTDTQYF. DNA for the CDR3: TGTGCCAGCAGCCAGAGGTCAGGGTTGGGGCGCACAGATACGCAGTATTTT.

This chain connects TRBV12-3 or TRBV12-4 to TRBJ2-3; 8 nucleotides match TRBD2. Germline trimming cut 5 bases from V and 4 bases from J; bases unmatched to any gene: 8. This CDR3 has 15 residues. CDR3 nucleotide sequence: TGTGCCAGCAGTCCAACTAGCGGCAGAGCAGATACGCAGTATTTT. Its protein is CASSPTSGRADTQYF.

Here the CDR3 reads CSVVRQGGTQYF. CDR3 in DNA: TGCAGCGTTGTAAGACAGGGGGGGACCCAGTACTTC. V gene TRBV29-1 combines with J gene TRBJ2-5; 9 bases match TRBD1. The CDR3 totals 12 residues. Unmatched junction bases numbered 4, after V lost 4 bases and J lost 7 bases. From germline, CDR1 is SQVTM and CDR2 ANQGSEA.

This clonotype came up a few times. The chain is built from TRBV7-9 and TRBJ2-1; D is ambiguous. V gave up 8 bases and J gave up 7 bases, with 15 bases separating them. This CDR3 comprises 13 residues. Germline CDR1 reads SEHNR; CDR2 reads FQNEAQ (reference sequence). In DNA form, the CDR3 reads TGTGCCAGCGGCCCGGTGAACGGGAATGAGCAGTTCTTC. Translation gives CASGPVNGNEQFF.

J is TRBJ1-5 and V is TRBV10-3; maybe TRBD1 (5 bases). CDR3 length: 12 amino acids. V was shortened by 6 bases and J by 5 bases, with 8 bases between the two germline ends. Germline CDR1 reads ENHRY; CDR2 reads SYGVKD. The CDR3 DNA follows: TGTGCCATCAGAGGGGACGATCAGCCCCAGCATTTT. Amino acids: CAIRGDDQPQHF.